The 21 T cell receptor beta chains below all came from one sample that was sequenced in a study of blood T cell repertoires in COVID-19. Measured with immunoSEQ multiplex PCR; TCRdb has only the in-frame clones, and not every one. The data show 200,000 to 300,000 clones, around 84% seen once. Sequencing input: peripheral blood. Receptors were obtained from a woman aged 40 to 50 who had recovered from COVID-19.

The V and J genes are TRBV7-9 and TRBJ2-3; possible D gene TRBD2, 5 bases. Trimming stripped 5 bases from V and 0 bases from J, with 15 bases between. Germline CDR1 SEHNR, CDR2 FQNEAQ (reference sequence). The CDR3 contains 16 residues. CDR3 region: CASSPRGAESTDTQYF. DNA for the CDR3: TGTGCCAGCAGCCCCCGAGGAGCGGAAAGCACAGATACGCAGTATTTT.

The chain uses TRBV5-5 and TRBJ2-2, with 9 bases identical to TRBD2. Per the germline V gene, CDR1 is SGHKS and CDR2 is YYEKEE (reference sequence). The CDR3 consists of 16 residues. The V gene end was trimmed by 5 bases and the J gene end by 0 bases; junction bases not matched to a gene: 5. CDR3 loop: CASSYSGGPNTGELFF. Written as DNA, the CDR3 is TGTGCCAGCAGTTATAGCGGGGGCCCGAACACCGGGGAGCTGTTTTTT.

J is TRBJ2-7 and V is TRBV27; 9 bases are a match to TRBD1. CDR1 and CDR2 (germline): MNHEY, SMNVEV (reference sequence). V gave up 0 bases and J gave up 6 bases; unmatched junction bases: 9. This CDR3 comprises 16 residues. The DNA of the CDR3 is TGTGCCAGCAGTTTATCGTGGGGACAGGGTTCTAGCGAGCAGTACTTC. Protein sequence: CASSLSWGQGSSEQYF.

The V and J genes are TRBV5-4 and TRBJ2-2, with TRBD2 matching 11 bases. V dropped 8 bases and J dropped 5; count of bases not matched to a gene: 5. This CDR3 region has 14 residues. CDR1 is SGHNT, CDR2 YYREEE, per germline (reference sequence). The CDR3 sequence is CASRLAGRTGELFF. The CDR3 coding sequence is TGTGCCAGTAGACTAGCGGGGCGAACCGGGGAGCTGTTTTTT.

The rearrangement links TRBV12-3 or TRBV12-4 to TRBJ1-2; D remains unclear. Trimming removed 0 bases at V and 6 bases at J, with 8 bases between. This CDR3 contains 13 residues. The CDR3 DNA is TGTGCCAGCAGTTTAGCGGAGGAGGATGGCTACACCTTC. Its protein is CASSLAEEDGYTF.

V gene TRBV28 combines with J gene TRBJ1-3; 7 bases line up with TRBD1. The CDR3 has 17 residues. CDR1 MDHEN and CDR2 SYDVKM come from the germline V gene. V shed 5 bases, J shed 0 bases, and the junction held 10 bases outside the gene matches. The CDR3 region has the DNA TGTGCCAGCAGTAACCGGGACAGTCCCTACTCTGGAAACACCATATATTTT. It encodes CASSNRDSPYSGNTIYF.

The chain employs TRBV4-2 and TRBJ2-5; tentatively, D is TRBD1 (5 bases). V was clipped by 2 bases and J by 2 bases, with 6 bases between them. The length of the CDR3 is 13 residues. Germline V gene sequence: CDR1 LGHNA, CDR2 YNFKEQ. The CDR3 spells CASSQQGQETQYF. CDR3 nucleotides: TGTGCCAGCAGCCAACAGGGACAAGAGACCCAGTACTTC.

The chain couples TRBV9 to TRBJ2-1, with unresolved D. Deletions cut 3 bases from V and 2 bases from J, with 6 bases between. Germline CDR1 and CDR2: SGDLS and YYNGEE. CDR3 size: 13 residues. CDR3 coding DNA: TGTGCCAGCAGCGACGACACCTACAATGAGCAGTTCTTC. It encodes CASSDDTYNEQFF.

The rearrangement links TRBV5-1 to TRBJ2-1; 8 bases line up with TRBD1. J lost 0 bases, V lost 4 bases, and 3 bases had no gene match. The CDR3 spans 15 residues. Germline V gene lookup returns CDR1 SGHRS and CDR2 YFSETQ. CDR3 protein: CASSTGGNSYNEQFF. Here the CDR3 DNA reads TGCGCCAGCAGCACAGGGGGGAACTCCTACAATGAGCAGTTCTTC. The variable domain in full, with the rest retrieved from reference TRBV5-1 and TRBJ2-1, is KAGVTQTPRYLIKTRGQQVTLSCSPISGHRSVSWYQQTPGQGLQFLFEYFSETQRNKGNFPGRFSGRQFSNSRSEMNVSTLELGDSALYLCASSTGGNSYNEQFFGPGTRLTVL.

The chain couples TRBV27 to TRBJ2-6; the match to TRBD1 covers 8 bases. Germline CDR1 is MNHEY and CDR2 is SMNVEV (reference sequence). This CDR3 is built from 17 residues. V dropped 6 bases and J dropped 0; count of bases not matched to a gene: 7. The DNA of the CDR3 is TGTGCCAGCAGGACCGGGACAGGTGGCTCTGGGGCCAACGTCCTGACTTTC. Its protein product is CASRTGTGGSGANVLTF.

The rearrangement joins TRBV6-2 or TRBV6-3 to TRBJ2-2, with TRBD1 matching 8 bases. The CDR3 loop spans 17 amino acids. CDR1 MNHEY and CDR2 SVGEGT come from the germline V gene. Losses at the gene ends were 6 bases for V and 3 bases for J; bases not matched to a gene: 12. The CDR3 sequence: CASSTREGTGYTGELFF. The CDR3 DNA follows: TGTGCCAGCAGCACCCGGGAAGGGACAGGATACACCGGGGAGCTGTTTTTT.

The chain employs TRBV10-3 and TRBJ1-1; 8 bases map to TRBD1. This CDR3 contains 13 residues. CDR1 and CDR2 from the germline V gene are ENHRY and SYGVKD. V was pared by 5 bases and J by 8 bases, with 7 bases of the junction left unmatched. In DNA, the CDR3 is TGTGCCATCAGTAAGGACAGGGCGCGGGAAGCTTTCTTT. It is translated as CAISKDRAREAFF.

This sequence joins TRBV28 and TRBJ2-7, with 13 bases fitting TRBD2. CDR1 MDHEN and CDR2 SYDVKM come from the germline V gene. CDR3 length: 15 amino acids. V was clipped by 6 bases and J by 5 bases; unmatched bases: 7. CDR3 DNA: TGTGCCAGCAGACGGACTAGCGGGGGATGGAACGAGCAGTACTTC. The encoded protein is CASRRTSGGWNEQYF.

This chain joins TRBV6-1 and TRBJ1-6; possibly TRBD1 for D (6 bases). Per the germline V gene, CDR1 is MNHNS and CDR2 is SASEGT. Trimming removed 2 bases from V and 3 bases from J, with 17 bases in between. The CDR3 sequence is 18 residues long. The CDR3 nucleotides read TGTGCCAGCAGTGAAATTGTGGGGACATACGGCTATAATTCACCCCTCCACTTT. It is translated as CASSEIVGTYGYNSPLHF.

This rearrangement joins TRBV14 to TRBJ2-1; D call uncertain. Deletions cut 3 bases from V and 0 bases from J, with 15 bases between. The CDR3 is 17 amino acids. Per the germline V gene, CDR1 is SGHDN and CDR2 is FVKESK. The CDR3 region has the DNA TGTGCCAGCAGCCAGCCGTGGGCGCAGAGCTCCTACAATGAGCAGTTCTTC. Amino acids: CASSQPWAQSSYNEQFF. The variable domain in full, completed from reference TRBV14 and TRBJ2-1, reads EAGVTQFPSHSVIEKGQTVTLRCDPISGHDNLYWYRRVMGKEIKFLLHFVKESKQDESGMPNNRFLAERTGGTYSTLKVQPAELEDSGVYFCASSQPWAQSSYNEQFFGPGTRLTVL.

CDR3 DNA: TGTGCCAGCGAGGACAGTTCTTATAGCAATCAGCCCCAGCATTTT. Translated, it gives CASEDSSYSNQPQHF. This chain links TRBV19 with TRBJ1-5, with D possibly TRBD1 on 6 matching bases. The CDR3 has 15 residues. Looked up from germline, CDR1 is LNHDA and CDR2 is SQIVND (reference sequence). The ends were cut back, 9 bases at V and 0 bases at J, with 15 bases in the middle.

This chain joins TRBV7-8 and TRBJ2-1; unclear D gene. Trimming pared 5 bases from V and 4 bases from J, leaving 3 bases between. CDR3 length: 11 residues. Germline CDR1 and CDR2: SGHVS and FQNEAQ. In DNA, the CDR3 is TGTGCCAGCAGCCCTTACAATGAGCAGTTCTTC. Protein product: CASSPYNEQFF.

V usage is TRBV7-9 and J usage is TRBJ1-5, with 9 bases matching TRBD1. CDR3 size: 16 residues. Germline V CDR1 and CDR2: SEHNR, FQNEAQ (reference sequence). V dropped 0 bases and J dropped 6; count of bases not matched to a gene: 6. This CDR3 reads CASSLARTGEFQPQHF. The DNA of the CDR3 is TGTGCCAGCAGCTTAGCGAGGACAGGGGAATTTCAGCCCCAGCATTTT.

The CDR3 sequence is CASSTGQGSYTEAFF. As DNA, the CDR3 is TGCGCCAGCAGCACCGGACAGGGGTCGTACACTGAAGCTTTCTTT. This chain uses TRBV5-1 with TRBJ1-1, with 9 bases matching TRBD1. The CDR3 is 15 amino acids. Germline lookup yields CDR1 SGHRS and CDR2 YFSETQ. V gave up 4 bases and J gave up 3 bases; unmatched junction bases: 7.

The V call is TRBV7-6, the J call TRBJ2-6; 8 nucleotides align to TRBD1. The V gene's germline CDR1 is SGHVS and CDR2 FNYEAQ. The CDR3 runs to 17 residues. V lost 2 bases, J lost 0 bases, and 3 bases stayed unmatched. DNA for the CDR3: TGTGCCAGCAGCTTATTTGGACAGGGCTCTGGGGCCAACGTCCTGACTTTC. Its translation: CASSLFGQGSGANVLTF.

This rearrangement joins TRBV19 to TRBJ1-4, with 9 bases fitting TRBD1. The CDR3 has 13 amino acids. CDR1 and CDR2 from the germline V gene are LNHDA and SQIVND (reference sequence). V shed 9 bases and J 9 bases; nucleotides not matched to a gene: 8. The CDR3 region is CASSRDRVQKLFF. CDR3 nucleotides: TGTGCCAGCAGTCGGGACAGGGTTCAAAAACTGTTTTTT.